A single sample is the source of the 11 T cell receptor beta chains below, sequenced in a study (dated by TCRdb to between 2015 and 2016). Library generation was performed with 5' RACE. Data came from an Illumina MiSeq. TCRdb cleaned the public reads at Q25 with fastp, built clones with MiXCR and kept in-frame beta chains. Entries that share a CDR3 protein sequence are merged under the most common genes and DNA. For this sample the table gives 45,000 to 55,000 distinct CDR3 sequences, of which approximately 25% were detected only once. 3.2% of the sample rests with the top ten. Sequencing input: tumor-infiltrating naive CD4+ T cells sorted from the breast tumor. The cell subset or site label on this specimen signifies: naive CD4+ T cells, CD4+CD45RA+CD25-. These receptors were taken from a female donor with breast cancer.

The chain is built from TRBV12-3 or TRBV12-4 and TRBJ2-7; D unclear. This CDR3 contains 14 residues. V lost 3 bases and J 2 bases, leaving 11 bases between the germline ends. CDR3 coding DNA: TGTGCCAGCAGTTTCTCCCGGAGAGCCTACGAGCAGTACTTC. Protein sequence: CASSFSRRAYEQYF.

This clonotype appeared many times. V gene TRBV10-2 combines with J gene TRBJ2-5; 9 nucleotides align to TRBD2. The CDR3 contains 15 residues. CDR1 and CDR2 from the germline V gene are WSHSY and SAAADI. With 6 bases clipped from V and 2 bases from J, the junction kept 7 bases outside the gene matches. The DNA for the CDR3 is TGCGCCAGCAGAGGCCTAGCGGGGATACAAGAGACCCAGTACTTC. It encodes CASRGLAGIQETQYF.

The DNA for the CDR3 is TGTGCCAGCAGCCTTTCCGGGACAGGGGAGGACTATGGCTACACCTTC. Translating it yields CASSLSGTGEDYGYTF. The chain joins TRBV28 to TRBJ1-2; 10 bases are shared with TRBD1. The CDR3 is 16 amino acids. V trimming: 6 bases; J trimming: 3 bases; junction bases outside the gene matches: 10. Germline lookup yields CDR1 MDHEN and CDR2 SYDVKM.

The chain links TRBV25-1 to TRBJ2-3, with 9 bases matching TRBD2. The trim removed 7 bases at V and 8 bases at J, leaving 10 bases unmatched. This CDR3 contains 14 residues. CDR1 is MGHDK, CDR2 SYGVNS, per germline. The CDR3 sequence is CASISSGVGGTQYF. The CDR3 DNA follows: TGTGCCAGCATTTCTAGCGGGGTCGGGGGTACGCAGTATTTT.

The chain combines TRBV12-3 or TRBV12-4 with TRBJ2-1; D uncertain. The CDR3 covers 13 residues. The V end was cut by 2 bases, the J end by 9 bases, with 11 bases between. The CDR3 coding sequence is TGTGCCAGCAGTTTAAATGGGTTCGGTGAGCAGTTCTTC. Protein product: CASSLNGFGEQFF.

The V call is TRBV5-1, the J call TRBJ2-3, with a weak D call TRBD1 (5 bases). Germline V gives CDR1 SGHRS, CDR2 YFSETQ. This CDR3 is 16 amino acids long. V was pared by 0 bases and J by 0 bases, with 11 bases between. CDR3 amino acids: CASSLERTTSTDTQYF. CDR3 sequence (DNA): TGCGCCAGCAGCTTGGAAAGGACAACTAGCACAGATACGCAGTATTTT.

This clonotype turned up a few times. V is TRBV5-1 and J is TRBJ2-1, with D possibly being TRBD1 (6 bases). The V and J ends lost 0 bases and 5 bases respectively, with 12 bases between them. CDR1 is SGHRS, CDR2 YFSETQ, per germline. The CDR3 covers 15 residues. CDR3 nucleotides: TGCGCCAGCAGCTTGGTACGGACAGCCAACAATGAGCAGTTCTTC. Protein sequence: CASSLVRTANNEQFF.

In this sample, this clonotype turned up a few times. V gene TRBV30 combines with J gene TRBJ1-6; D gene ambiguous. Looked up from germline, CDR1 is GTSNPN and CDR2 is SVGIG (reference sequence). The germline V and J ends were trimmed by 4 bases and 8 bases, with 12 bases remaining between them. The CDR3 extends over 13 amino acids. CDR3 sequence (DNA): TGTGCCTGGACTAAGGGTCGGTATTCACCCCTCCACTTT. Translated: CAWTKGRYSPLHF.

The chain links TRBV20-1 to TRBJ2-3; the match to TRBD1 covers 8 bases. Germline V lookup: CDR1 DFQATT, CDR2 SNEGSKA (reference sequence). The CDR3 has 13 amino acids. The V gene end was trimmed by 5 bases and the J gene end by 5 bases; junction bases not matched to a gene: 6. In nucleotides, the CDR3 is TGCAGTGCTCCGCAGGGGGCTGTAGATACGCAGTATTTT. Protein sequence: CSAPQGAVDTQYF.

The chain combines TRBV5-4 with TRBJ1-3; D is possibly TRBD1 (5 bases). Germline lookup yields CDR1 SGHNT and CDR2 YYREEE (reference sequence). Trimming cost V 0 bases and J 0 bases, with 10 bases left between them. The CDR3 is 16 residues long. CDR3: CASSLGQSYSGNTIYF. CDR3 DNA: TGTGCCAGCAGCTTGGGACAGTCTTACTCTGGAAACACCATATATTTT.

This clonotype turned up a few times. The rearrangement uses TRBV20-1 and TRBJ2-5; no firm D call. Between the trimmed V and J ends, which lost 5 bases and 0 bases, there was a span of 4 bases. The CDR3 loop spans 11 amino acids. Germline V lookup: CDR1 DFQATT, CDR2 SNEGSKA (reference sequence). The CDR3 here is CSAQDQETQYF. CDR3 in DNA: TGCAGTGCTCAGGACCAAGAGACCCAGTACTTC.